What follows are 5 T cell receptor beta chains derived from one specimen sequenced in a study of blood T cells in healthy people across ages. A sample-barcoded 5' primer and a J-beta primer mix were used in a second PCR of roughly 7 to 11 cycles. TCRdb reprocessed the 5' RACE reads with MiXCR, giving one entry per CDR3 protein. The sample lists about 700,000 distinct CDR3 sequences, roughly 32% occurring once. The sequencing sample was made of blood. The receptors were sampled from a woman older than 75 in good health.

The genes are TRBV5-1 and TRBJ2-5; D might be TRBD2 (6 bases). Germline values: CDR1 SGHRS, CDR2 YFSETQ. This CDR3 contains 15 residues. V gave up 0 bases and J gave up 5 bases, with 14 bases separating them. The CDR3 region is CASSLVGSEGETQYF. The CDR3 region has the DNA TGCGCCAGCAGCTTGGTCGGCTCGGAGGGGGAGACCCAGTACTTC. The whole variable domain, remainder taken from reference TRBV5-1 and TRBJ2-5, is KAGVTQTPRYLIKTRGQQVTLSCSPISGHRSVSWYQQTPGQGLQFLFEYFSETQRNKGNFPGRFSGRQFSNSRSEMNVSTLELGDSALYLCASSLVGSEGETQYFGPGTRLLVL.

Turning to this clonotype: One base away lies a much larger clone, so this may be a sequencing read error. The conserved phenylalanine or tryptophan normally closing the CDR3 is absent here, so this likely arose from a read error. The CDR3 nucleotides are TGTGCCAGCAGCCAGGGTCTAGCGGGGGTGGAGACCCAGTACTTA. Amino acids: CASSQGLAGVETQYL. This chain connects TRBV3-1 to TRBJ2-5; 10 positions match TRBD2. Germline CDR1 LGHDT, CDR2 YNNKEL (reference sequence). The CDR3 covers 15 residues. Trimming cost V 3 bases and J 5 bases; bases outside gene matches: 6.

This clonotype showed up many times. At one end the junction does not follow the germline gene, possibly because of a read error. The chain is built from TRBV20-1 and TRBJ2-3; D is perhaps TRBD1 or TRBD2 (5 bases each). The CDR3 contains 15 residues. Per germline, CDR1 DFQATT and CDR2 SNEGSKA (reference sequence). DNA of the CDR3: TGCAGTGCCGTTACGGGGCAGGCGGCCACAGATATGCAGTATTTT. This encodes CSAVTGQAATDMQYF.

This clonotype was found a few times. J is TRBJ1-1 and V is TRBV9; D remains ambiguous. Deletions cut 1 base from V and 2 bases from J, with 9 bases between. CDR1 is SGDLS and CDR2 is YYNGEE in the germline V gene. The CDR3 consists of 14 residues. The CDR3 region is CASSVSGVNTEAFF. The DNA for the CDR3 is TGTGCCAGCAGCGTATCGGGAGTAAACACTGAAGCTTTCTTT.

This clonotype appeared many times. The V gene is TRBV6-6, the J gene TRBJ1-1; 9 bases map to TRBD1. J gave up 1 base and V 4 bases, and 4 bases lay outside the gene matches. The CDR3 has 15 amino acids. The germline CDR1 and CDR2 sequences are MNHNY and SVGAGI (reference sequence). The CDR3 DNA reads TGTGCCAGCAGTTCGCCGGGACAGGGGAACACTGAAGCTTTCTTT. It encodes CASSSPGQGNTEAFF.